These 26 T cell receptor beta chains came from one sample sequenced in a study of control samples from healthy donors and cancer patients. Libraries were prepared by immunoSEQ multiplex PCR; TCRdb keeps only in-frame clonotypes and omits some of them. The sample lists approximately 160,000 clones, approximately 94% occurring once. What was sequenced was blood. The source is a woman under 30 in good health.

V gene TRBV28 combines with J gene TRBJ2-3; D ambiguous. V was pared by 0 bases and J by 6 bases, with 7 bases between. The CDR3 runs to 13 residues. The germline gives CDR1 MDHEN, CDR2 SYDVKM. The CDR3 spells CASSLWGRDTQYF. The CDR3 DNA reads TGTGCCAGCAGTTTATGGGGTCGGGATACGCAGTATTTT.

Only one count was recorded for this clone. The chain has TRBV12-3 or TRBV12-4 and TRBJ1-1, with 8 nucleotides matching TRBD1. There are 13 residues in the CDR3. Trimming removed 6 bases from V and 6 bases from J; junction bases left unmatched: 6. This CDR3 reads CASRAMTGAEAFF. CDR3 nucleotide sequence: TGTGCCAGCAGGGCCATGACAGGGGCTGAAGCTTTCTTT.

The chain joins TRBV19 to TRBJ2-3; 7 bases align to TRBD2. The CDR3 covers 16 residues. V lost 5 bases and J lost 2; bases outside the gene matches: 10. CDR1 and CDR2 (germline): LNHDA, SQIVND (reference sequence). CDR3 residues: CASSGGSSGFTDTQYF. The CDR3 nucleotides read TGTGCCAGTAGTGGCGGGTCTAGCGGTTTCACAGATACGCAGTATTTT. The entire variable domain, with the rest obtained from reference TRBV19 and TRBJ2-3, is as follows: DGGITQSPKYLFRKEGQNVTLSCEQNLNHDAMYWYRQDPGQGLRLIYYSQIVNDFQKGDIAEGYSVSREKKESFPLTVTSAQKNPTAFYLCASSGGSSGFTDTQYFGPGTRLTVL.

This clone was found once. This sequence joins TRBV18 and TRBJ2-1, with D perhaps assigned TRBD1 or TRBD2 (6 bases each). V lost 3 bases, J lost 9 bases, and 9 bases lay in between. CDR3 length: 12 residues. Per germline, CDR1 KGHSH and CDR2 LQKENI. The CDR3 is CASSPGGLEQFF. The CDR3 DNA reads TGTGCCAGCTCACCTGGGGGGCTTGAGCAGTTCTTC.

V is TRBV7-9 and J is TRBJ2-1; D remains ambiguous. Germline V lookup: CDR1 SEHNR, CDR2 FQNEAQ (reference sequence). V was cut by 3 bases and J by 2 bases, with 8 bases left in between. This CDR3 is 14 amino acids long. As DNA, the CDR3 is TGTGCCAGCAGCTTGATCGAGCCCTACAATGAGCAGTTCTTC. Its protein product is CASSLIEPYNEQFF.

About this clone itself: Other DNA sequences in the sample encode the same CDR3. The rearrangement joins TRBV7-2 to TRBJ2-5; perhaps TRBD2 as D (5 bases). This CDR3 is built from 12 residues. The germline V and J ends were trimmed by 2 bases and 4 bases, with 5 bases remaining between them. CDR1 and CDR2 from the germline V gene are SGHTA and FQGNSA. CDR3 DNA sequence: TGTGCCAGCAGCTTACGGGGAGAGACCCAGTACTTC. Protein product: CASSLRGETQYF.

The CDR3 coding sequence is TGTGCCACCGAGGACAGGGAAAAGGGCTACACCTTC. This codes for CATEDREKGYTF. This rearrangement joins TRBV28 to TRBJ1-2; 8 nucleotides agree with TRBD1. V was pared by 10 bases and J by 8 bases, with 9 bases of the junction left unmatched. Per the germline V gene, CDR1 is MDHEN and CDR2 is SYDVKM. There are 12 residues in the CDR3.

This clone came up once. This chain uses TRBV6-6 with TRBJ1-2; 11 bases line up with TRBD1. V was pared by 7 bases and J by 6 bases, with 4 bases of the junction left unmatched. The CDR3 consists of 13 residues. Germline CDR1 is MNHNY and CDR2 is SVGAGI (reference sequence). CDR3 protein: CASTGQGADGYTF. For the CDR3, the DNA is TGTGCCAGCACCGGACAGGGGGCCGATGGCTACACCTTC.

V and J are TRBV25-1 and TRBJ2-1; D remains unclear. V lost 4 bases and J 0 bases, leaving 10 bases between the germline ends. The CDR3 has 15 amino acids. Germline V gene sequence: CDR1 MGHDK, CDR2 SYGVNS. The CDR3 DNA reads TGTGCCAGCAGTGGGGTCCCCAGCTCCTACAATGAGCAGTTCTTC. Translating gives CASSGVPSSYNEQFF.

The table lists this clone with a count of one. The chain couples TRBV3-1 (or the pseudogene TRBV3-2) to TRBJ2-5, with D perhaps matching TRBD2 (5 bases). Germline V CDR1 and CDR2: LGHDT, YNNKEL (reference sequence). V lost 5 bases and J lost 5, with 12 bases in between. This CDR3 has 13 residues. DNA of the CDR3: TGTGCCAGCAGCTATCTTAGCGAGGAGACCCAGTACTTC. Its protein is CASSYLSEETQYF.

J is TRBJ2-7 and V is TRBV6-5; 11 nucleotides line up with TRBD2. Trimming cost V 5 bases and J 2 bases; bases outside gene matches: 2. This CDR3 comprises 14 residues. Germline V gene sequence: CDR1 MNHEY, CDR2 SVGAGI. This CDR3 reads CASSRSGGAYEQYF. CDR3 DNA: TGTGCCAGCAGTCGTAGCGGGGGGGCCTACGAGCAGTACTTC.

The rearrangement joins TRBV19 to TRBJ1-1; D not resolved. Germline V CDR1 and CDR2: LNHDA, SQIVND (reference sequence). V lost 6 bases, J lost 1 base, and 3 bases lay in between. This CDR3 contains 11 residues. For the CDR3, the DNA is TGTGCCAGTAGGAGGAACACTGAAGCTTTCTTT. Protein sequence: CASRRNTEAFF. The full variable domain, its missing parts supplied by reference TRBV19 and TRBJ1-1, is DGGITQSPKYLFRKEGQNVTLSCEQNLNHDAMYWYRQDPGQGLRLIYYSQIVNDFQKGDIAEGYSVSREKKESFPLTVTSAQKNPTAFYLCASRRNTEAFFGQGTRLTVV.

The rearrangement uses TRBV7-2 and TRBJ1-2, with 9 bases that match TRBD1. The CDR3 contains 12 residues. Germline V lookup: CDR1 SGHTA, CDR2 FQGNSA. The J segment lost 8 bases and the V segment lost 8 bases, leaving 6 bases of the junction unmatched. The CDR3 bases are TGTGCCAGCCTGGACAGGGGAAAAGGCTACACCTTC. This translates into CASLDRGKGYTF.

The chain couples TRBV14 to TRBJ2-7; D is ambiguous. V dropped 1 base and J dropped 3 bases, with 7 bases sitting between them. The CDR3 length is 13 residues. CDR1 is SGHDN, CDR2 FVKESK, per germline. CDR3 sequence reads: CASSQGNIYEQYF. DNA of the CDR3: TGTGCCAGCAGCCAAGGGAACATCTACGAGCAGTACTTC.

V and J are TRBV29-1 and TRBJ2-1; a weak D match, TRBD1 (5 bases). Trimming left V 5 bases short and J 3 bases short, with 14 bases between. CDR1 is SQVTM, CDR2 ANQGSEA, per germline. This CDR3 spans 14 amino acids. The chain's CDR3 is CSVFGAGIYNEQFF. In nucleotides, the CDR3 is TGCAGCGTTTTTGGGGCAGGGATCTACAATGAGCAGTTCTTC.

This clone was seen a single time. The V and J genes are TRBV24-1 and TRBJ1-2; 7 bases align to TRBD1. Germline CDR1 reads KGHDR; CDR2 reads SFDVKD. There are 17 residues in the CDR3. V lost 6 bases to trimming and J lost 6 bases; unmatched junction nucleotides: 18. The CDR3 sequence: CATSSRFGGDRDHGYTF. The DNA for the CDR3 is TGTGCCACCAGTTCCCGCTTTGGGGGCGACAGGGATCATGGCTACACCTTC.

The V and J genes are TRBV11-2 and TRBJ2-7, with D perhaps assigned TRBD1 or TRBD2 (6 bases each). The V gene's germline CDR1 is SGHAT and CDR2 FQNNGV. V was pared by 3 bases and J by 3 bases, with 15 bases between. The CDR3 runs 15 residues. CDR3 sequence: CASSLAGGTYYEQYF. As DNA, the CDR3 is TGTGCCAGCAGCTTGGCCGGAGGGACATACTACGAGCAGTACTTC.

J is TRBJ1-1 and V is TRBV7-9, with D possibly TRBD1 on 5 matching bases. Germline V lookup: CDR1 SEHNR, CDR2 FQNEAQ (reference sequence). This CDR3 is built from 13 residues. The V end was cut by 4 bases, the J end by 0 bases, with 6 bases between. The CDR3 DNA reads TGTGCCAGCAGCTGGGGGATGAACACTGAAGCTTTCTTT. Residues: CASSWGMNTEAFF.

The chain carries TRBV19 and TRBJ2-3, with D perhaps matching TRBD1 or TRBD2 (5 bases each). In germline, CDR1 is LNHDA, CDR2 SQIVND (reference sequence). The germline V and J ends were trimmed by 4 bases and 0 bases, with 14 bases remaining between them. This CDR3 is 16 amino acids long. CDR3 bases: TGTGCCAGTAGTAGTCCGGGACCGCAGAGCACAGATACGCAGTATTTT. Translation gives CASSSPGPQSTDTQYF. Supplemented by reference TRBV19 and TRBJ2-3, the full variable domain reads DGGITQSPKYLFRKEGQNVTLSCEQNLNHDAMYWYRQDPGQGLRLIYYSQIVNDFQKGDIAEGYSVSREKKESFPLTVTSAQKNPTAFYLCASSSPGPQSTDTQYFGPGTRLTVL.

This clone was detected only a few times. The V gene is TRBV4-1, the J gene TRBJ1-2; D may be TRBD1 (5 bases). V was trimmed by 4 bases and J by 2 bases, leaving 11 bases between them. Germline CDR1 is MGHRA and CDR2 is YSYEKL. The CDR3 is 14 amino acids. The CDR3 nucleotides read TGCGCCAGCAGCCCCGGGGGGGGAAACTATGGCTACACCTTC. Translation gives CASSPGGGNYGYTF.

The chain recombines TRBV3-1 (or the pseudogene TRBV3-2) with TRBJ2-7; 9 positions agree with TRBD1. The J segment lost 3 bases and the V segment lost 4 bases, leaving 4 bases of the junction unmatched. This CDR3 region has 14 residues. The V gene's germline CDR1 is LGHDT and CDR2 YNNKEL (reference sequence). In nucleotides, the CDR3 is TGTGCCAGCAGCCGGGGACAGGGCTACTACGAGCAGTACTTC. This sequence encodes CASSRGQGYYEQYF.

V gene TRBV6-5 combines with J gene TRBJ2-7, with 10 bases fitting TRBD1. Germline lookup yields CDR1 MNHEY and CDR2 SVGAGI. The ends lost 8 bases at V and 3 bases at J; junction bases unmatched: 4. CDR3 length: 13 amino acids. CDR3 sequence reads: CASGRDRGYEQYF. CDR3 coding DNA: TGTGCCAGCGGCCGGGACAGGGGCTACGAGCAGTACTTC.

The chain is built from TRBV4-2 and TRBJ2-1; maybe TRBD2 (7 bases). Germline lookup yields CDR1 LGHNA and CDR2 YNFKEQ. The CDR3 length is 13 residues. With 2 bases removed from V and 9 bases from J, the gap between germline ends came to 11 bases. In DNA, the CDR3 is TGTGCCAGCAGCCAAATAGGGGGGGTTGAGCAGTTCTTC. It yields the protein CASSQIGGVEQFF.

The chain's CDR3 is CSVLGSSYEQYF. In DNA, the CDR3 is TGCAGCGTTCTCGGGAGCTCCTACGAGCAGTACTTC. The chain recombines TRBV29-1 with TRBJ2-7; tentatively, D is TRBD2 (6 bases). Germline V gene lookup returns CDR1 SQVTM and CDR2 ANQGSEA. CDR3 length: 12 residues. V was pared by 5 bases and J by 0 bases, with 8 bases between.

This chain links TRBV27 with TRBJ1-3, with TRBD1 as a possible D gene (5 bases). V was clipped by 5 bases and J by 2 bases, with 19 bases between them. The CDR3 sequence is 17 residues long. Germline CDR1 reads MNHEY; CDR2 reads SMNVEV (reference sequence). Here the CDR3 reads CASSRSVPGPTGNTIYF. CDR3 sequence (DNA): TGTGCCAGCAGTCGTAGCGTTCCGGGACCGACTGGAAACACCATATATTTT.

The chain has TRBV28 and TRBJ2-7; 9 bases are a match to TRBD1. J gave up 6 bases and V 2 bases, and 8 bases lay outside the gene matches. Germline loops: CDR1 MDHEN, CDR2 SYDVKM. The CDR3 covers 15 residues. The CDR3 sequence is CASSLSGQGSGEQYF. DNA for the CDR3: TGTGCCAGCAGTTTAAGCGGACAGGGGAGCGGCGAGCAGTACTTC.